This TCR beta chain was found in a study of CD8 T cells in ankylosing spondylitis listed by TCRdb under 2017. Notes on the research overall: T cell receptor beta repertoires were profiled in healthy donors and ankylosing spondylitis patients so that disease-linked TCR variants could be found. The whole study cohort included 95 to 130 healthy donors and 20 to 25 ankylosing spondylitis patients. Peripheral blood was sampled, and synovial fluid was also collected from ankylosing spondylitis patients.

These reads were obtained on an Illumina HiSeq 2500. Quantitative 5'-RACE with molecular barcodes was the method used to prepare the TCR beta libraries. Per the original workflow: A new computational method, built on a probabilistic model of VDJ rearrangement, was used to identify disease-linked TCR variants. TCRdb trimmed the raw reads at Q25, called clones with MiXCR and kept productive beta chains. Identical CDR3 proteins give one entry, which carries the most common genes and DNA. The authors' filters were not applied to this entry. The table for this sample lists about 420,000 distinct CDR3 sequences; around 20% of them were counted only once. Of the sample, around 17% falls within the top ten clones. The research as a whole found: Some motif variants were previously reported in synovial fluid and blood of reactive arthritis patients, suggesting common disease-initiation mechanisms. Blood from ankylosing spondylitis patients appeared to be characterized by a TCR beta motif made up of several highly homologous amino acid variants. The disease-linked clones were reported as significantly enriched in matched synovial fluid samples from ankylosing spondylitis patients. The disease-linked clones had a CD8+ phenotype and were found at relatively low frequencies in peripheral blood.

Trimming costs V 7 bases and J 1 base, and their ends lie 18 bases apart. Via the germline V gene, CDR1 is SQVTM and CDR2 ANQGSEA. Including the terminal cysteine and phenylalanine, the CDR3 comprises 15 residues. Solely the CDR3 DNA is kept, with 45 bases framed from the first base. Concerning this clonotype itself: Its target antigen remains unknown. Base qualities are not provided; no much larger clone lies one nucleotide away.

The source material was blood, either unsorted or a sorted T cell fraction (not recorded which). The rearranged segments are TRBV29-1 and TRBJ2-3; the D gene is perhaps TRBD2, on 7 matching bases. The sequence was collected from a male donor with ankylosing spondylitis. The encoded CDR3 is CSAEGGGLGTDTQYF. The nucleotide sequence is TGCAGCGCCGAAGGGGGGGGATTAGGCACAGATACGCAGTATTTT.